The next 2 T cell receptor beta chains were all read from a single sample in a study of CD8+ T cells in alopecia areata. Treatment reported: oral pan-JAK inhibitor, 5-10 mg twice daily. cDNA reverse transcribed from extracted RNA served as the sequencing template. The table came from immunoSEQ multiplex PCR; TCRdb's copy has only in-frame clones and leaves some out. The top ten clones hold 16% of a sample with about 180,000 clones, 58% of them seen once. Sequenced material: CD4+ T cells sorted from blood, taken between weeks 55 and 65, from a patient treated with tofacitinib. The origin of the receptors is a human donor with alopecia areata.

This clone was seen a single time. The chain is built from TRBV30 and TRBJ2-1, with D perhaps matching TRBD1 (6 bases). CDR3 length: 13 amino acids. Germline V CDR1 and CDR2: GTSNPN, SVGIG (reference sequence). Trimming left V 1 base short and J 6 bases short, with 10 bases between. The CDR3 sequence is CAWSAGAFNEQFF. The CDR3 DNA follows: TGTGCCTGGAGTGCAGGGGCATTCAATGAGCAGTTCTTC.

This clone has a handful of counts. The V gene is TRBV2, the J gene TRBJ2-7; 12 positions match TRBD1. The CDR3 extends over 15 amino acids. Germline CDR1 SNHLY, CDR2 FYNNEI. V lost 4 bases, J lost 3 bases, and 4 bases stayed unmatched. This CDR3 is CASSAGTGGYYEQYF. In DNA, the CDR3 is TGTGCCAGCAGTGCTGGGACAGGGGGCTACTACGAGCAGTACTTC. Supplemented by reference TRBV2 and TRBJ2-7, the full variable domain reads EPEVTQTPSHQVTQMGQEVILRCVPISNHLYFYWYRQILGQKVEFLVSFYNNEISEKSEIFDDQFSVERPDGSNFTLKIRSTKLEDSAMYFCASSAGTGGYYEQYFGPGTRLTVT.